Following are 21 T cell receptor beta chains from one sample sequenced in a study of glioma-infiltrating T cells after dendritic cell vaccination. The sample's time point: after dendritic cell vaccination, including at tumor progression/relapse. Method: immunoSEQ multiplex PCR; TCRdb's copy keeps in-frame clones and lacks some. Among under 75,000 clones listed, more than 75% were seen once. The source material was blood, sampled after dendritic cell vaccination. These receptor sequences come from a human donor with glioblastoma.

The table lists this clone with a count of one. This sequence joins TRBV5-1 and TRBJ2-3; 14 positions match TRBD2. From germline, CDR1 is SGHRS and CDR2 YFSETQ. With V trimmed by 4 bases and J by 4 bases, 8 bases remained unmatched. The CDR3 is 17 residues long. CDR3: CASSTTTSGGGADTQYF. CDR3 DNA: TGCGCCAGCAGCACCACGACTAGCGGGGGGGGAGCAGATACGCAGTATTTT.

J is TRBJ2-7 and V is TRBV28; D is perhaps TRBD2 (7 bases). The CDR3 runs to 14 residues. Germline V gene data show CDR1 as MDHEN and CDR2 as SYDVKM. V lost 6 bases and J 7 bases, leaving 19 bases between the germline ends. The CDR3 DNA follows: TGTGCCAGCAGCCCCGACGCGGGGGCCCGAGAGCAGTACTTC. Protein product: CASSPDAGAREQYF.

The chain is built from TRBV30 and TRBJ1-5, with D hard to call. From germline, CDR1 is GTSNPN and CDR2 SVGIG (reference sequence). The CDR3 is 12 amino acids. The ends were cut back, 0 bases at V and 11 bases at J, with 11 bases in the middle. Here the CDR3 DNA reads TGTGCCTGGAGTGTAGGACCGGGATCCCAGCATTTT. Residues: CAWSVGPGSQHF.

Worth noting for this clone: Other nucleotide sequences from this sample produce the same CDR3. The V and J genes are TRBV6-5 and TRBJ2-7; D unclear. CDR1 and CDR2 (germline): MNHEY, SVGAGI. The V end was cut by 2 bases, the J end by 4 bases, with 6 bases between. The CDR3 loop spans 12 amino acids. The CDR3: CASSYSPYEQYF. CDR3 DNA: TGTGCCAGCAGTTACAGCCCTTACGAGCAGTACTTC.

The rearrangement uses TRBV5-6 and TRBJ1-1; D is unclear. Germline V gene sequence: CDR1 SGHDT, CDR2 YYEEEE. The CDR3 has 15 residues. V lost 1 base to trimming and J lost 1 base, with 11 bases between them. Here the CDR3 reads CASSLYFGGNTEAFF. The CDR3, as DNA: TGTGCCAGCAGCTTGTATTTCGGCGGGAACACTGAAGCTTTCTTT.

The chain joins TRBV19 to TRBJ1-2, with D possibly being TRBD1 (6 bases). Germline CDR1 reads LNHDA; CDR2 reads SQIVND (reference sequence). CDR3 length: 11 amino acids. Trimming took off 9 bases at V and 7 bases at J, with 12 bases between the two ends. The CDR3 sequence: CASSGGAGYTF. CDR3 nucleotides: TGTGCCAGCTCGGGGGGCGCTGGCTACACCTTC.

This chain uses TRBV7-9 with TRBJ2-5; tentatively, D is TRBD1 (6 bases). This CDR3 has 14 residues. With 2 bases removed from V and 4 bases from J, the gap between germline ends came to 11 bases. CDR1 is SEHNR, CDR2 FQNEAQ, per germline (reference sequence). CDR3 nucleotide sequence: TGTGCCAGCAGCTTATACAGGGCGGTAGAGACCCAGTACTTC. Amino acids: CASSLYRAVETQYF.

V is TRBV5-1 and J is TRBJ2-1; 11 bases are a match to TRBD2. The CDR3 spans 21 residues. Germline V gene sequence: CDR1 SGHRS, CDR2 YFSETQ. V lost 4 bases to trimming and J lost 0 bases; unmatched junction nucleotides: 18. The CDR3 spells CASSTHALLAGGKSSYNEQFF. DNA for the CDR3: TGCGCCAGCAGCACGCACGCCCTTCTAGCGGGGGGAAAGAGCTCCTACAATGAGCAGTTCTTC.

The gene calls are TRBV4-2 and TRBJ1-4; TRBD1 aligns across 7 bases. The J segment lost 5 bases and the V segment lost 0 bases, leaving 12 bases of the junction unmatched. The germline CDR1 and CDR2 sequences are LGHNA and YNFKEQ. This CDR3 contains 18 residues. The CDR3 nucleotides read TGTGCCAGCAGCCAAGATGGCAGGGGGAGAATCGCGAATGAAAAACTGTTTTTT. It encodes CASSQDGRGRIANEKLFF.

V usage is TRBV2 and J usage is TRBJ2-2; tentatively, D is TRBD2 (5 bases). The CDR3 has 15 residues. CDR1 SNHLY and CDR2 FYNNEI come from the germline V gene. Trimming left V 7 bases short and J 2 bases short, with 14 bases between. For the CDR3, the DNA is TGTGCCAGCATCCTAGAGGGTTATAACACCGGGGAGCTGTTTTTT. Translation gives CASILEGYNTGELFF.

The genes are TRBV30 and TRBJ2-6, with D maybe TRBD1 (5 bases). Looked up from germline, CDR1 is GTSNPN and CDR2 is SVGIG (reference sequence). The length of the CDR3 is 14 residues. Trimming pared 2 bases from V and 3 bases from J, leaving 8 bases between. The CDR3, as DNA: TGTGCCTGGAGTCCAGGGTTTGGGGCCAACGTCCTGACTTTC. It specifies CAWSPGFGANVLTF. Supplemented by reference TRBV30 and TRBJ2-6, the full variable domain reads SQTIHQWPATLVQPVGSPLSLECTVEGTSNPNLYWYRQAAGRGLQLLFYSVGIGQISSEVPQNLSASRPQDRQFILSSKKLLLSDSGFYLCAWSPGFGANVLTFGAGSRLTVL.

V gene TRBV6-5 combines with J gene TRBJ1-4, with D hard to call. This CDR3 contains 15 residues. CDR1 and CDR2 from the germline V gene are MNHEY and SVGAGI. Trimming left V 6 bases short and J 7 bases short, with 18 bases between. The CDR3: CASSLRPRRGEKLFF. CDR3 DNA: TGTGCCAGCAGCTTAAGACCCAGGCGGGGTGAAAAACTGTTTTTT.

This sequence joins TRBV6-1 and TRBJ2-7; a possible D gene is TRBD1 (5 bases). Trimming took off 8 bases at V and 2 bases at J, with 13 bases between the two ends. The CDR3 is made up of 13 amino acids. Per germline, CDR1 MNHNS and CDR2 SASEGT. The CDR3 region has the DNA TGTGCCAGCGTTGAGTTAGGGGCCTACGAGCAGTACTTC. As protein: CASVELGAYEQYF.

This clone was seen once. The rearrangement links TRBV29-1 to TRBJ2-1; 8 bases line up with TRBD1. The ends lost 7 bases at V and 4 bases at J; junction bases unmatched: 3. CDR1 SQVTM and CDR2 ANQGSEA come from the germline V gene. This CDR3 has 12 residues. CDR3 amino acids: CSARTGYNEQFF. The CDR3 DNA follows: TGCAGCGCCCGGACAGGGTACAATGAGCAGTTCTTC.

For this clone: One end of the junction varies from germline; a read error may be responsible. The chain joins TRBV7-7 to TRBJ2-3, with TRBD2 identical over 8 bases. The germline V gene has CDR1 SSHAT and CDR2 FNYEAQ (reference sequence). This CDR3 has 15 residues. The DNA for the CDR3 is TGTGCTAGCAGCTTAGACGGGGGGGCGACAGATACGCAGTATTTT. The encoded protein is CASSLDGGATDTQYF. The full variable domain, with the rest looked up from reference TRBV7-7 and TRBJ2-3, is GAGVSQSPRYKVTKRGQDVTLRCDPISSHATLYWYQQALGQGPEFLTYFNYEAQPDKSGLPSDRFSAERPEGSISTLTIQRTEQRDSAMYRCASSLDGGATDTQYFGPGTRLTVL.

The chain couples TRBV4-2 to TRBJ1-2; a weak D match, TRBD1 (6 bases). Germline V CDR1 and CDR2: LGHNA, YNFKEQ. V was cut by 1 base and J by 1 base, with 10 bases left in between. The CDR3 runs 15 residues. CDR3 DNA sequence: TGTGCCAGCAGCCAAGTAGGGGGAAGTAACTATGGCTACACCTTC. The encoded protein is CASSQVGGSNYGYTF.

This chain connects TRBV5-8 to TRBJ1-1; the D gene is possibly TRBD1 (5 bases). The CDR3 is made up of 15 amino acids. With 2 bases removed from V and 4 bases from J, the gap between germline ends came to 15 bases. The germline gives CDR1 SGHTS, CDR2 YDEGEE. The CDR3 loop reads CASSLDPGLSTEAFF. As DNA, the CDR3 is TGTGCCAGCAGCTTAGATCCGGGACTGAGCACTGAAGCTTTCTTT. The full variable domain, with the rest looked up from reference TRBV5-8 and TRBJ1-1, is EAGVTQSPTHLIKTRGQQATLRCSPISGHTSVYWYQQALGLGLQFLLWYDEGEERNRGNFPPRFSGRQFPNYSSELNVNALELEDSALYLCASSLDPGLSTEAFFGQGTRLTVV.

As concerns this clone: The junction does not match germline at one end; this may be a read error. The rearrangement joins TRBV7-6 to TRBJ1-6, with no clear D. The CDR3 spans 18 residues. CDR1 is SGHVS and CDR2 is FNYEAQ in the germline V gene. CDR3 sequence (DNA): TGTGCCAGCAGCTTAGACTTTTCGGTGGGCTCCTATAATTCCCCCCTCCACTTT. It translates to CASSLDFSVGSYNSPLHF.

The chain couples TRBV19 to TRBJ1-6, with TRBD1 matching 8 bases. Germline V gene sequence: CDR1 LNHDA, CDR2 SQIVND (reference sequence). The CDR3 extends over 18 amino acids. The ends lost 3 bases at V and 4 bases at J; junction bases unmatched: 11. The CDR3, as DNA: TGTGCCAGTAGTATCTTTGGACAGGGTTATGGATATAATTCACCCCTCCACTTT. Amino acid sequence: CASSIFGQGYGYNSPLHF. The full variable domain, completed using reference TRBV19 and TRBJ1-6, is DGGITQSPKYLFRKEGQNVTLSCEQNLNHDAMYWYRQDPGQGLRLIYYSQIVNDFQKGDIAEGYSVSREKKESFPLTVTSAQKNPTAFYLCASSIFGQGYGYNSPLHFGNGTRLTVT.

A few counts support this clone. This sequence joins TRBV10-3 and TRBJ2-7, with 7 bases that match TRBD1. The ends lost 10 bases at V and 4 bases at J; junction bases unmatched: 10. CDR3 length equals 13 residues. Germline V gene data show CDR1 as ENHRY and CDR2 as SYGVKD. The CDR3 bases are TGTGCCACGAAGGGGGCGGATCATTACGAGCAGTACTTC. Protein sequence: CATKGADHYEQYF.

The sample holds one count of this clone. Here the CDR3 reads CASSQVPSSGNTIYF. The CDR3 DNA reads as TGTGCCAGCAGTCAAGTACCGAGCTCTGGAAACACCATATATTTT. J is TRBJ1-3 and V is TRBV5-6; D is ambiguous. This CDR3 is 15 amino acids long. V was shortened by 5 bases and J by 0 bases, with 12 bases between the two germline ends. CDR1 and CDR2 from the germline V gene are SGHDT and YYEEEE. Filled out from reference TRBV5-6 and TRBJ1-3, the complete variable domain reads DAGVTQSPTHLIKTRGQQVTLRCSPKSGHDTVSWYQQALGQGPQFIFQYYEEEERQRGNFPDRFSGHQFPNYSSELNVNALLLGDSALYLCASSQVPSSGNTIYFGEGSWLTVV.